This paragraph reports one T cell receptor beta chain. Antigen: not known. This sample was taken from a study of a mutant IDH1 vaccine in newly diagnosed glioma. For the study at large: Treated patients had a mean age of roughly 44 years and a sex split that was roughly 62% male and roughly 40% female. Every participant had undergone radiotherapy, temozolomide, or both before, and most underwent both.

CDR3 length equals 12 residues. V lost 0 bases and J lost 14, with 13 bases in between. Germline values: CDR1 SGHDN, CDR2 FVKESK. The table came from immunoSEQ multiplex PCR; TCRdb's copy has only in-frame clones and leaves some out. The data hold over 25,000 clones, with around 77% observed a single time. Time point here: week 35, safety follow-up. In the vaccine, a single dose held 300 ug of the mutant IDH1 20-mer peptide, along with topical imiquimod. This clonotype was sampled from a woman aged 25 to 45 with glioma. Some clones in this sample may be carry-over from other donors' samples. The chain combines TRBV14 with TRBJ1-2, with D perhaps TRBD1 (5 bases). This material consisted of PBMCs, taken from a glioma patient whose treatment included an IDH1 peptide vaccine. In DNA, the CDR3 is TGTGCCAGCAGCCAAGATTGGGACCAAGGGACCTTC. Encoded protein: CASSQDWDQGTF.